This T cell receptor beta chain was found in a study of T cell repertoires in cytomegalovirus infection. Looking at the study overall: CMV infection plus the matching HLA type was flagged by public TCR beta signatures.

Notes on the study in general: Ex vivo responses were dominated by HLA-C-restricted CMV-specific TCR beta clonotypes. The cumulative frequency of public TCR beta families identified carriers of CMV plus the relevant HLA.

In its sample, this clonotype was seen a few times. Antigen unknown. The CDR3 extends over 16 amino acids. Germline CDR1 is KGHDR and CDR2 is SFDVKD. The ends lost 5 bases at V and 5 bases at J; junction bases unmatched: 10. MiXCR, run by TCRdb on the reads, gives a single entry per CDR3 protein. The sample has roughly 860,000 distinct CDR3 sequences, 32% seen once. This clonotype originated in a human donor in good health (CMV status not recorded). Some clones in this sample may be carry-over from other donors' samples. The chain has TRBV24-1 and TRBJ2-1, with 8 positions matching TRBD2. This specimen was cultured CD8+ T cells from PBMCs, taken from culture after CMV antigen stimulation. CDR3 region: CATSVRGGTRHNEQFF. CDR3 DNA: TGTGCCACCAGTGTACGGGGGGGCACGCGACACAATGAGCAGTTCTTC.